This is a list of T cell receptor beta chains from one sample in a study of monozygotic twins with inflammatory bowel disease. Reprocessing the 5' RACE reads, TCRdb reports a single entry for every CDR3 protein and omits DNA. Here the sample table reports approximately 330,000 distinct CDR3 sequences. Material: blood. Receptors originate from a human donor with ulcerative colitis or Crohn's disease, or a healthy co-twin of an affected twin (not recorded which). Both conserved end residues are part of each CDR3. The order of the fields is CDR3 length, V gene, J gene, CDR3 protein.

>14|TRBV29-1|TRBJ2-3
CSATKSWGTDTQYF
>14|TRBV7-2|TRBJ1-1
CASSSQGISTEAFF
>13|TRBV12-3/TRBV12-4|TRBJ2-7
CASSLNWSYEQYF
>15|TRBV20-1|TRBJ2-3
CSATKGLAGADTQYF
>15|TRBV5-1|TRBJ2-7
CASSLVGSSGYEQYF
>15|TRBV9|TRBJ2-7
CASSVTGHPTYEQYF
>16|TRBV10-3|TRBJ2-1
CAISQQGAGAGNEQFF
>17|TRBV18|TRBJ1-2
CASSPPVAGTSNYGYTF
>12|TRBV12-3/TRBV12-4|TRBJ2-5
CASSTWGETQYF
>14|TRBV7-2|TRBJ1-1
CASSSRVGNTEAFF
>16|TRBV5-5|TRBJ2-7
CASSLATGVSAYEQYF
>15|TRBV18|TRBJ2-1
CASSPLQGLYNEQFF
>15|TRBV18|TRBJ1-6
CASSPQGDLRSPLHF
>16|TRBV5-5|TRBJ2-3
CASSWGIAGSTDTQYF
>16|TRBV19|TRBJ2-3
CASRPREGISTDTQYF
>13|TRBV10-2|TRBJ2-1
CASRSTGSHEQFF
>14|TRBV5-1|TRBJ2-3
CASSLKLAVDTQYF
>20|TRBV11-2|TRBJ2-5
CASSFQFPGLAGAFQETQYF
>16|TRBV7-2|TRBJ1-3
CASSLSPGPSGNTIYF
>16|TRBV7-9|TRBJ1-2
CASSLTETVSNYGYTF
>19|TRBV5-1|TRBJ2-1
CASSLGSGGSLSSYNEQFF
>11|TRBV29-1|TRBJ1-1
CSVPTGIEAFF
>13|TRBV5-1|TRBJ1-1
CASQMRGNTEAFF
>15|TRBV3-1|TRBJ2-7
CATQQAGGIAYEQYF
>14|TRBV9|TRBJ2-7
CASSPRRVGREQYF
>12|TRBV20-1|TRBJ2-7
CSASPGTREQYF
>18|TRBV11-2|TRBJ2-7
CASSLGSRTSSGAYEQYF
>14|TRBV20-1|TRBJ2-1
CSAAGTSTYNEQFF
>14|TRBV6-1|TRBJ2-3
CASRTVYSTDTQYF
>16|TRBV5-1|TRBJ1-2
CASSLTTSSRGNGYTF
>15|TRBV7-6|TRBJ2-7
CASSSGQPLSYEQYF
>14|TRBV12-3/TRBV12-4|TRBJ2-3
CASLQRGGTDTQYF
>14|TRBV5-1|TRBJ2-1
CASSLGREANEQFF
>15|TRBV9|TRBJ2-2
CASSVVGTSSGELFF
>14|TRBV3-1|TRBJ2-1
CASIGRGGNNEQFF
>17|TRBV4-1|TRBJ1-3
CASSQVVSEGSGNTIYF
>12|TRBV24-1|TRBJ2-7
CATSGIQGEQYF
>14|TRBV2|TRBJ1-2
CASSRDPGGYGYTF
>16|TRBV6-5|TRBJ1-6
CASSYSVGRGNSPLHF
>16|TRBV18|TRBJ2-3
CASSPPSRSGTDTQYF
>15|TRBV20-1|TRBJ2-2
CSAREIVSNTGELFF
>15|TRBV20-1|TRBJ2-2
CSAPNTGQRAGELFF